The rows below give T cell receptor beta chains drawn from one sample of a study of T cell repertoires in cytomegalovirus infection. Which antigens these TCRs recognize remains unknown. TCRdb redid the calling of the reads with MiXCR, one entry per CDR3 protein. The sample has a few hundred thousand distinct CDR3 sequences, approximately 42% seen once; the top ten hold around 45%. The sequencing used cultured PBMCs, collected from culture after CMV antigen stimulation. The receptors stem from a human donor in good health (CMV status not recorded). Some clones in this sample may be carry-over from other donors' samples. The CDR3 runs from the conserved cysteine through the conserved F or W. D genes are given only for firm matches.

CDR3aa	j_gene	v_gene	d_gene
CASSTGLAGFSYNEQFF	TRBJ2-1	TRBV7-2	TRBD2
CASVQGAGTDTQYF	TRBJ2-3	TRBV6-1	TRBD1
CSARSQGRSNYGYTF	TRBJ1-2	TRBV20-1	-
CASSTPGGGYTF	TRBJ1-2	TRBV7-9	-
CASSPQDFTGEVETQYF	TRBJ2-5	TRBV7-2	-
CASSTPPGGTSSYEQYF	TRBJ2-7	TRBV7-6	-
CASSLTERNQPQHF	TRBJ1-5	TRBV4-1	-
CASSLGTHQETQYF	TRBJ2-5	TRBV7-2	-
CASSLSPGGQSTDTQYF	TRBJ2-3	TRBV4-2	-
CASSFPGARQETQYF	TRBJ2-5	TRBV5-8	-
CASSAATGQQYF	TRBJ2-7	TRBV7-6	-
CASSLTGRSGNTIYF	TRBJ1-3	TRBV5-6	-
CASSFGRVDTGELFF	TRBJ2-2	TRBV5-8	-
CASSTLLESSYNEQFF	TRBJ2-1	TRBV6-2/TRBV6-3	-
CASSSTGTRTYEQYF	TRBJ2-7	TRBV5-4	-
CAAREAGELFF	TRBJ2-2	TRBV19	TRBD2
CASSDSAWLPPRFF	TRBJ2-1	TRBV6-4	-
CASSSPRLGETQYF	TRBJ2-5	TRBV7-2	-
CASSLALGNPSVF	TRBJ2-1	TRBV12-3/TRBV12-4	-
CASSLGGVDYNEQFF	TRBJ2-1	TRBV12-3/TRBV12-4	-
CASTSTGWETQYF	TRBJ2-5	TRBV12-3/TRBV12-4	-
CASSRGTGKTQETQYF	TRBJ2-5	TRBV12-3/TRBV12-4	TRBD1
CSADPATGDNNEQFF	TRBJ2-1	TRBV20-1	-
CASSPYRTGSPNYGYTF	TRBJ1-2	TRBV4-1	-
CASSDRDRYGYTF	TRBJ1-2	TRBV19	TRBD1
CASSYDSDGSSYNEQFF	TRBJ2-1	TRBV6-2/TRBV6-3	-
CASSRLAGNSPLHF	TRBJ1-6	TRBV7-2	-
CASSLASGTNEKLFF	TRBJ1-4	TRBV5-4	-
CASRRDLNTGELFF	TRBJ2-2	TRBV7-8	-
CASSYGSPYEQYF	TRBJ2-7	TRBV7-2	-
CASSLGPFLDGMNTEAFF	TRBJ1-1	TRBV5-4	-
CASSFFGAGGGEEQFF	TRBJ2-1	TRBV28	TRBD2
CASSQAVDTLNEKLFF	TRBJ1-4	TRBV4-1	-
CASSYWASNTGELFF	TRBJ2-2	TRBV5-5	-
CASSYSTRYYNEQFF	TRBJ2-1	TRBV6-2/TRBV6-3	-
CASSLKRLPSYEQYF	TRBJ2-7	TRBV28	-
CASSEALSYQVGAGTEAFF	TRBJ1-1	TRBV6-1	-